This T cell receptor beta chain is from a study of T cell responses to AZD1222 COVID-19 vaccine. The study, taken as a whole, reports: CD4 TCRs covered the whole spike, strongest at regions 160-218 and 743-854. Clonal diversity may have been underestimated, and the donors were mostly white British, with more females than males.

To note about this clone: Its specificity is not known.

Sequencing used immunoSEQ multiplex PCR; TCRdb keeps in-frame clones, though not all of them. The sample holds 90,000 or so clones, 89% seen once. The sample was peripheral blood, taken 28 days after the second AZD1222 dose. The TCR sequence derives from an adult who received the AZD1222 COVID-19 vaccine.

CDR3 in DNA: TGTGCCAGCAGTCACTCCTACGAGCAGTACTTC. Residues: CASSHSYEQYF. V gene TRBV12-3 or TRBV12-4 combines with J gene TRBJ2-7; D is uncertain. V lost 5 bases and J lost 0, with 2 bases in between. The CDR3 covers 11 residues.